These 21 T cell receptor beta chains originate from one sample sequenced in a study of OX40 agonist ivuxolimab in advanced cancers. Libraries were prepared by immunoSEQ multiplex PCR; TCRdb keeps only in-frame clonotypes and omits some of them. The table lists around 100,000 clones, roughly 91% of them singletons. The sample consisted of CD4+ or CD8+ T cells sorted from blood, taken in a trial of the OX40 agonist ivuxolimab. These receptors all come from an adult with an advanced solid tumor such as melanoma, head and neck, liver or kidney cancer.

In its sample, this clone was seen once. The chain is built from TRBV5-6 and TRBJ2-3; D might be TRBD2 (5 bases). Germline CDR1 is SGHDT and CDR2 is YYEEEE. V lost 3 bases and J 2 bases, leaving 19 bases between the germline ends. The CDR3 spans 17 residues. The CDR3 spells CASSSNWRVYSTDTQYF. The CDR3 DNA sequence: TGTGCCAGCAGCTCCAATTGGCGGGTGTACTCCACAGATACGCAGTATTTT.

The chain couples TRBV2 to TRBJ2-7; D not certain. Germline V gives CDR1 SNHLY, CDR2 FYNNEI. The CDR3 is 11 residues long. The V and J ends lost 7 bases and 6 bases respectively, with 10 bases between them. CDR3 protein: CASMRSGEQYF. CDR3 nucleotides: TGTGCCAGCATGAGGTCGGGCGAGCAGTACTTC.

The rearrangement links TRBV28 to TRBJ1-2, with 7 bases lining up with TRBD1. J gave up 3 bases and V 3 bases, and 4 bases lay outside the gene matches. Germline values: CDR1 MDHEN, CDR2 SYDVKM. This CDR3 comprises 14 residues. The CDR3, as DNA: TGTGCCAGCAGTTTTGGGACAGATGACTATGGCTACACCTTC. Translated: CASSFGTDDYGYTF.

The rearrangement joins TRBV5-1 to TRBJ2-3; 8 nucleotides agree with TRBD2. V lost 4 bases and J lost 5; bases outside the gene matches: 12. The CDR3 covers 16 residues. Germline loops: CDR1 SGHRS, CDR2 YFSETQ. The CDR3, as DNA: TGCGCCAGCAGCGTACCCGGGACTAGAAGGGGAGATACGCAGTATTTT. This encodes CASSVPGTRRGDTQYF.

The chain employs TRBV9 and TRBJ2-5; D ambiguous. Germline V gene lookup returns CDR1 SGDLS and CDR2 YYNGEE. V gave up 3 bases and J gave up 4 bases, with 10 bases separating them. The CDR3 sequence is 13 residues long. CDR3 nucleotide sequence: TGTGCCAGCAGCGCTACGGGCGGAGAGACCCAGTACTTC. Translated, it gives CASSATGGETQYF.

This clone has just one count. The V call is TRBV5-4, the J call TRBJ2-7; tentative D call: TRBD1 (6 bases). This CDR3 has 13 amino acids. CDR1 is SGHNT and CDR2 is YYREEE in the germline V gene (reference sequence). V shed 4 bases and J shed 6 bases, with 14 bases lying between them. The CDR3 loop reads CASSATGFSEQYF. DNA for the CDR3: TGTGCCAGCAGCGCCACAGGGTTTTCCGAGCAGTACTTC.

This sequence joins TRBV5-5 and TRBJ2-7; 9 nucleotides line up with TRBD1. Germline loops: CDR1 SGHKS, CDR2 YYEKEE (reference sequence). The length of the CDR3 is 15 residues. Trimming cost V 0 bases and J 3 bases; bases outside gene matches: 4. The CDR3 nucleotides are TGTGCCAGCAGCTTGGGACAGGGGGAGCACTACGAGCAGTACTTC. This sequence encodes CASSLGQGEHYEQYF.

CDR3 protein: CASSFSGGINQPQHF. As DNA, the CDR3 is TGTGCCAGCAGCTTTTCTGGGGGCATCAATCAGCCCCAGCATTTT. The chain is built from TRBV7-2 and TRBJ1-5; weak D call: TRBD1 (6 bases). Per the germline V gene, CDR1 is SGHTA and CDR2 is FQGNSA. V was trimmed by 3 bases and J by 3 bases, leaving 12 bases between them. The CDR3 has 15 residues.

Of note for this clone: Relative to the germline gene, one junction end is altered; a read error may explain this. V gene TRBV15 combines with J gene TRBJ1-1; 12 nucleotides align to TRBD1. CDR1 and CDR2 (germline): LNHNV, YYDKDF (reference sequence). The CDR3 is 16 residues long. The CDR3 coding sequence is TGTGCCACCACCCGGGGGACAGGGGGCAGGAACGCTGAAGCTTTCTTT. This gives the protein CATTRGTGGRNAEAFF.

The V and J genes are TRBV7-3 and TRBJ2-2; 7 bases map to TRBD2. CDR1 is SGHTA, CDR2 FQGTGA, per germline. The CDR3 consists of 14 residues. With V trimmed by 5 bases and J by 6 bases, 6 bases remained unmatched. The chain's CDR3 is CASSTGTISGELFF. CDR3 nucleotide sequence: TGTGCCAGCAGCACCGGGACTATCTCCGGGGAGCTGTTTTTT.

The V call is TRBV5-1, the J call TRBJ2-2; D not resolved. V shed 2 bases and J shed 5 bases, with 7 bases lying between them. The CDR3 extends over 13 amino acids. Per the germline V gene, CDR1 is SGHRS and CDR2 is YFSETQ. The CDR3, as DNA: TGCGCCAGCAGCTTTGAAGGGACCGGGGAGCTGTTTTTT. Residues: CASSFEGTGELFF.

V is TRBV7-2 and J is TRBJ2-2, with D perhaps matching TRBD1 or TRBD2 (5 bases each). Germline V gives CDR1 SGHTA, CDR2 FQGNSA. The CDR3 has 14 amino acids. The ends were cut back, 5 bases at V and 8 bases at J, with 15 bases in the middle. CDR3 coding DNA: TGTGCCAGCAGCCTGGGACGGGCCGGAGGGGAGCTGTTTTTT. This translates into CASSLGRAGGELFF.

The rearrangement links TRBV9 to TRBJ1-5; 10 bases are shared with TRBD1. Germline V lookup: CDR1 SGDLS, CDR2 YYNGEE. The CDR3 has 14 amino acids. The V gene end was trimmed by 8 bases and the J gene end by 0 bases; junction bases not matched to a gene: 2. In DNA form, the CDR3 reads TGTGCCAGGACAGGGGGCATTAGCAATCAGCCCCAGCATTTT. This encodes CARTGGISNQPQHF. Variable domain in full (rest from reference TRBV9 and TRBJ1-5): DSGVTQTPKHLITATGQRVTLRCSPRSGDLSVYWYQQSLDQGLQFLIQYYNGEERAKGNILERFSAQQFPDLHSELNLSSLELGDSALYFCARTGGISNQPQHFGDGTRLSIL.

The rearrangement links TRBV28 to TRBJ2-7, with TRBD2 as a possible D gene (5 bases). Trimming removed 5 bases at V and 0 bases at J, with 14 bases between. Germline CDR1 reads MDHEN; CDR2 reads SYDVKM. The CDR3 is made up of 15 amino acids. In DNA form, the CDR3 reads TGTGCCAGCAGTCGAGCGACGGGGAGCTCCTACGAGCAGTACTTC. Amino acid sequence: CASSRATGSSYEQYF. Supplemented by reference TRBV28 and TRBJ2-7, the full variable domain reads DVKVTQSSRYLVKRTGEKVFLECVQDMDHENMFWYRQDPGLGLRLIYFSYDVKMKEKGDIPEGYSVSREKKERFSLILESASTNQTSMYLCASSRATGSSYEQYFGPGTRLTVT.

This sequence joins TRBV11-2 and TRBJ2-2; 9 nucleotides match TRBD2. Germline CDR1 and CDR2: SGHAT and FQNNGV. J gave up 5 bases and V 5 bases, and 6 bases lay outside the gene matches. This CDR3 contains 15 residues. For the CDR3, the DNA is TGTGCCAGCAGCCTTAGCGGGAGTGGGACCGGGGAGCTGTTTTTT. Protein sequence: CASSLSGSGTGELFF.

This clone appeared once. The chain couples TRBV27 to TRBJ1-1; D is unresolved. CDR3 length: 13 amino acids. The V end lost 5 bases, the J end lost 1 base, and 8 bases lay between the germline ends. Germline V CDR1 and CDR2: MNHEY, SMNVEV (reference sequence). CDR3 loop: CASSPRTNTEAFF. CDR3 nucleotides: TGTGCCAGCAGTCCGAGGACGAACACTGAAGCTTTCTTT.

The J gene is TRBJ2-4, the V gene TRBV5-3, with D possibly being TRBD1 (6 bases). TRBV5-3 is reported as an ORF; its role is uncertain. This CDR3 has 16 amino acids. Trimming took off 1 base at V and 4 bases at J, with 15 bases between the two ends. The CDR3 DNA sequence: TGTGCCAGAAGCTTGTTATTTAGGACAGATAAAAACATTCAGTACTTC. As protein: CARSLLFRTDKNIQYF.

The table lists this clone with a count of one. V is TRBV19 and J is TRBJ2-7; perhaps TRBD2 as D (7 bases). The ends were cut back, 6 bases at V and 1 base at J, with 13 bases in the middle. The CDR3 has 14 amino acids. Germline V lookup: CDR1 LNHDA, CDR2 SQIVND (reference sequence). The CDR3 coding sequence is TGTGCCAGTAGCCGGGGGGCAGAATCCTACGAGCAGTACTTC. Translating it yields CASSRGAESYEQYF.

The V gene is TRBV6-6, the J gene TRBJ2-3, with 9 bases matching TRBD2. Germline V gene lookup returns CDR1 MNHNY and CDR2 SVGAGI (reference sequence). With 6 bases clipped from V and 6 bases from J, the junction kept 4 bases outside the gene matches. The CDR3 is 13 residues long. The CDR3 loop is CASSLAGSDTQYF. The CDR3 nucleotides read TGTGCCAGCAGCCTAGCGGGATCCGATACGCAGTATTTT.

V usage is TRBV19 and J usage is TRBJ2-5, with 10 bases matching TRBD1. The CDR3 loop spans 15 amino acids. CDR1 and CDR2 (germline): LNHDA, SQIVND (reference sequence). The V and J ends lost 4 bases and 4 bases, in that order; junction bases with no gene match: 6. The CDR3 DNA sequence: TGTGCCAGTAGTAAAACTCGGACAGGGGGAGAGACCCAGTACTTC. Protein sequence: CASSKTRTGGETQYF.

The chain couples TRBV7-9 to TRBJ2-4; 8 nucleotides line up with TRBD1. Germline CDR1 is SEHNR and CDR2 is FQNEAQ (reference sequence). With V trimmed by 7 bases and J by 7 bases, 9 bases remained unmatched. The CDR3 loop spans 14 amino acids. CDR3 nucleotide sequence: TGTGCCAGCAATGAAGACAGGGGCCCGAACATTCAGTACTTC. This translates into CASNEDRGPNIQYF.